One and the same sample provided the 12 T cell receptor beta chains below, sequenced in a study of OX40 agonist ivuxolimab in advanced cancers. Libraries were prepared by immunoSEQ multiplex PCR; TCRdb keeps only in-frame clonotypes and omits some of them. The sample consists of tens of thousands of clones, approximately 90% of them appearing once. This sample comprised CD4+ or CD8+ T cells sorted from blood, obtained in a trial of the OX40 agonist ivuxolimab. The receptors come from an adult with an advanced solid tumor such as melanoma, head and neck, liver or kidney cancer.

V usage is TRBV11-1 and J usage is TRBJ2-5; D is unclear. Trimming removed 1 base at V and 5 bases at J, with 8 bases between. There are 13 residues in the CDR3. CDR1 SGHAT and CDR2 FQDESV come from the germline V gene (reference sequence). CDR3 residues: CASSLVGSETQYF. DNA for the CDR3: TGTGCCAGCAGCTTAGTAGGGTCCGAGACCCAGTACTTC. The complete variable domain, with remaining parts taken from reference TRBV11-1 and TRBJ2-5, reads EAEVAQSPRYKITEKSQAVAFWCDPISGHATLYWYRQILGQGPELLVQFQDESVVDDSQLPKDRFSAERLKGVDSTLKIQPAELGDSAMYLCASSLVGSETQYFGPGTRLLVL.

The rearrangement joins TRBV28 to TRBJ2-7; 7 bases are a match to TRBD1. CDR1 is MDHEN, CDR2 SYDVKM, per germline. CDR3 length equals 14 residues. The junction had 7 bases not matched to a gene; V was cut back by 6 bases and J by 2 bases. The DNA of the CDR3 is TGTGCCAGCAGCGTCCGGGACAGCCCCTACGAGCAGTACTTC. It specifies CASSVRDSPYEQYF.

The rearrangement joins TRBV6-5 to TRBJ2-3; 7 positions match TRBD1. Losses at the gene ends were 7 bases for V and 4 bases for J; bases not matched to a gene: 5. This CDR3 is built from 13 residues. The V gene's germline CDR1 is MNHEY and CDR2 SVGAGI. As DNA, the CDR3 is TGTGCCAGCAAAGACAGGGACGCAGATACGCAGTATTTT. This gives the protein CASKDRDADTQYF.

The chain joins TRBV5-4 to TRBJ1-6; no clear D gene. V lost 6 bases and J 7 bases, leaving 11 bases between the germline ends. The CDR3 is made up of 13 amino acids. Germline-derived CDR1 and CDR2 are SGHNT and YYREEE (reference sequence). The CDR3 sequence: CASNPDPNSPLHF. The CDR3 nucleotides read TGTGCCAGCAACCCTGACCCGAATTCACCCCTCCACTTT.

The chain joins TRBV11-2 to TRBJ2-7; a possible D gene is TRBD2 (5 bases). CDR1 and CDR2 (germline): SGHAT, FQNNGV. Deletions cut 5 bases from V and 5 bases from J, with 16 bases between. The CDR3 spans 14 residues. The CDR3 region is CASSPPNRGNEQYF. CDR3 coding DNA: TGTGCCAGCAGCCCCCCAAATCGGGGTAACGAGCAGTACTTC.

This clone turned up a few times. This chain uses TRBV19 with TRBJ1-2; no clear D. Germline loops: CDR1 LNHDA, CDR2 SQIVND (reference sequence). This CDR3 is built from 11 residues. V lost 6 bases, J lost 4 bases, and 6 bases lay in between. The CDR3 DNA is TGTGCCAGTAGAATAAGCTATGGCTACACCTTC. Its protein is CASRISYGYTF.

CDR3 sequence reads: CASSLMGAAEAFF. As DNA, the CDR3 is TGTGCCAGCAGCTTAATGGGGGCCGCGGAGGCTTTCTTT. This sequence joins TRBV7-3 and TRBJ1-1, with TRBD1 as a possible D gene (6 bases). The V gene lost 1 base and the J gene lost 11 bases, with 14 bases spanning the gap. CDR3 length equals 13 residues. In germline, CDR1 is SGHTA, CDR2 FQGTGA.

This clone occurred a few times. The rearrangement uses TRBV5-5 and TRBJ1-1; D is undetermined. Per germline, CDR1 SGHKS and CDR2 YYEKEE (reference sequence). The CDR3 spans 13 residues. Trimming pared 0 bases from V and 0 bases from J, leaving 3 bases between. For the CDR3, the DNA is TGTGCCAGCAGCTTGGGAGTGAACACTGAAGCTTTCTTT. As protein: CASSLGVNTEAFF.

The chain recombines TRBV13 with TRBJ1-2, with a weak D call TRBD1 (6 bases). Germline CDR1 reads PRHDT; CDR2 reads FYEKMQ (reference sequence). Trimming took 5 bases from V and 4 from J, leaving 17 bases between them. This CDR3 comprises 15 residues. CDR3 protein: CASSGEGGNVYGYTF. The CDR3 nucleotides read TGTGCCAGCAGCGGGGAAGGGGGTAATGTCTATGGCTACACCTTC.

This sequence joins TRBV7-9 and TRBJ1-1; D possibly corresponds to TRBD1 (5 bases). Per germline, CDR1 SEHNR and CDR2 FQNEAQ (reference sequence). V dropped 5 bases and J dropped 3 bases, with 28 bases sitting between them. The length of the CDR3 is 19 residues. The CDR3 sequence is CASSPNPLIGEVQHTEAFF. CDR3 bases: TGTGCCAGCAGCCCAAACCCCCTTATAGGGGAAGTACAACACACTGAAGCTTTCTTT.

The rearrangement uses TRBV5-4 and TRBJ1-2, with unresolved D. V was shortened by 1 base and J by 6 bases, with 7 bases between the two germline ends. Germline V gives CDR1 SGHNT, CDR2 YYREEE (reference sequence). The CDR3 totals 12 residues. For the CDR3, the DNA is TGTGCCAGCAGCTTGTTAGGGAATGGCTACACCTTC. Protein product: CASSLLGNGYTF.

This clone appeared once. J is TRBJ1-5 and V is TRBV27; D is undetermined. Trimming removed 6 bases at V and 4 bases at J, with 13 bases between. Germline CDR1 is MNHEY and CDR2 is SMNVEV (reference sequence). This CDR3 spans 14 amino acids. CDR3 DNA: TGTGCCAGCAGGTCCGGGCCATCAAATCAGCCCCAGCATTTT. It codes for CASRSGPSNQPQHF.